Listed here is a single T cell receptor (beta chain). The antigen it recognizes is unknown. The input lacks base qualities; no much larger clone sits a single base away. In total, more than 500 healthy bone marrow donors made up the cohort. All cohort members were sampled while nominally healthy, although unrecorded immune exposures were likely present. The donor tested CMV seropositive and was one of the 289 seropositive cohort members. A peripheral blood sample was collected from each donor, and TCR beta sequencing was performed on peripheral blood mononuclear cells. The Qiagen DNeasy Blood Extraction Kit was used to extract genomic DNA from the blood cell samples. The cysteine opens and the phenylalanine closes a CDR3 of 13 amino acids. CDR3 DNA only is kept here, 39 bases in frame from base 1. In the germline V gene (reference sequence), CDR1 corresponds to GTSNPN and CDR2 to SVGIG. V sheds 1 base and J sheds 1 base, leaving 7 bases between their ends.

The record originates from a study of cytomegalovirus exposure and HLA in healthy donors (dated by TCRdb to between 2016 and 2019). Regarding the research as a whole: In an earlier analysis of 450 to 750 of the donors, 276 Gb of sequence data and roughly 100 million unique TCR beta sequences from about 180 million T cells were reported. Around 300 gigabases of sequencing data and 78 million or so unique TCR sequences were included in an early release covering about 620 HLA-typed donors. Among the roughly 370 genotyped donors, about 83% belonged to the genetic ancestry cluster associated with self-reported Caucasian donors. The study aimed to test whether signatures of past pathogen exposure could be identified by cataloging public T cell receptors. The study used immunosequencing to profile the T cell repertoires of under 700 subjects and linked those repertoires to cytomegalovirus serostatus. A separate validation cohort of roughly 130 different subjects was used in addition to the 666-subject first cohort. High-throughput TCR immunosequencing, statistical association of individual TCRs with disease status, and machine learning were combined to predict cytomegalovirus infection status. In a later analysis, previously published TCR beta repertoires from 550 to 700 donors were re-analyzed and high-resolution HLA genotyping was added so that TCR occurrence patterns could be studied. The later analysis used no new phenotypic data to find candidate immune exposures, relying instead on TCR beta sequences and their occurrence across donors. An earlier analysis of 587 of the donors used high-throughput TCR beta sequencing to judge whether each TCR beta V gene segment behaved as functional or pseudogenic. Alongside the repertoire data, information on donor age, sex, ethnicity and CMV serostatus was compiled. Genome-wide SNP genotypes for about three fifths of the roughly 670 donors were used in a later genetic analysis, which treated that subset as a discovery cohort. Every discovery cohort repertoire had been produced on one sequencing platform. Class I and class II HLA loci were covered by the typing at four-digit resolution. Typing coverage varied by locus: roughly 629-640 donors for A, B, C, DRB1 and DQB1; approximately 560 for DQA1; more than 600 for DPA1; some 470 for DPB1. Because of strong linkage in the cohort, four to six DR-DQ haplotypes were treated as single units for association and clustering. On average, around 240,000 unique TCR beta nucleotide sequences were sequenced per donor among some 430 genotyped donors of the cohort, with around 19% of those sequences being non-productive. Overall results and qualifications from the work: In a later genetic analysis, fewer N-insertions in productive TCRs were reported among donors in an Asian-associated ancestry cluster than the approximately 710-donor mean. Cytomegalovirus status was reported to be diagnosed by the classifier with high specificity and sensitivity in both the original and validation cohorts. A further reported finding was that TCR beta sequences accurately predicted the HLA-A and HLA-B alleles for most subjects in the first cohort. According to the authors, the approach could potentially be generalized to other disease states and immunological phenotypes. Some IMGT-functional V segments, including TRBV6-2 and TRBV6-3, could not be told apart with the 87-base-pair reads, so those segments were excluded. Most TCR sequences were seen in very few donors, while some public TCRs were found in many individuals. Broadly in line with IMGT annotations, most TCR beta V segments showed up in productive rearrangements about 87% or about 30% of the time in an earlier analysis of 587 of the donors. A total of about 180 TCR beta chains were listed by the study as associated with cytomegalovirus. Because counts were too low, roughly 18 rarely observed V segments, including chromosome 9 orphons, were left out of the earlier analysis of about 500 of the donors. Because HLA typing was missing for some donors at each locus, association tests included only the typed subset. An association between a missense DCLRE1C variant and V-gene and J-gene trimming of TCR beta chains was found in a later genetic analysis and replicated in an independent cohort. A later analysis found that TCR association rates varied across HLA loci, with DRB1 alleles showing the most associated TCRs and HLA-C alleles the fewest. For the cohort, immune exposure information was limited to CMV serostatus. In a later analysis, several top co-occurrence clusters were reported to appear linked to parvovirus B19, influenza, CMV and Epstein-Barr virus. In a later analysis, most CMV-associated TCR beta chains were found to appear HLA-restricted, with HLA associations seemingly driven largely by CMV exposure. A cluster of highly shared sequence variants was judged likely to be a technical artifact of the sequencing pipeline. This cohort had only TCR beta chains sequenced, and the lack of alpha or paired-chain data limited which features could be detected. Three of the identified cytomegalovirus-associated TCR beta chains were confirmed in vitro to be specific for cytomegalovirus antigens. Roughly uniform sequencing depth across donors was assumed in presence/absence analyses, although this assumption may not hold. When HLA alleles, especially DR and DQ, strongly co-occurred, attributing TCR associations to individual alleles was difficult. In a later analysis, HLA-associated TCR beta chains were found to be more clonally expanded and to have lower generation probabilities than equally common non-associated chains. Linkage disequilibrium might explain the correlated functional status among segregating V segments, but an unknown experimental factor could not be excluded. At a false discovery rate of 0.05, a later analysis linked 15,000 to 20,000 TCR beta sequences to specific HLA alleles.

Receptors were amplified or captured by the immunoSEQ multiplex PCR assay. For the multiplex PCR, a mixture combining 60 forward primers for TCR Vbeta segments and 13 reverse primers for TCR Jbeta segments was used. Amplification of the CDR3 region of rearranged TCR beta genes was performed with a multiplex PCR assay on genomic DNA. Amplified TCR beta libraries were sequenced as 87-base-pair reads on the Illumina HiSeq System. The original methods were these. Across the 500 to 750 repertoires, a later analysis counted 80 million or so unique TCR beta chains, about 10 million of which were shared by at least two donors. Raw reads were error-corrected and collapsed into unique sequences with a nearest-neighbor algorithm that merged closely related sequences to remove PCR and sequencing errors. To assign V, D and J gene segments, CDR3 sequences were aligned to IMGT reference sequences. For a sequence to be retained, a match of at least six nucleotides was required to both a V gene segment and a J gene segment. Rearrangements were called productive when the CDR3 lacked stop codons and stayed in frame with V and J; all others were non-productive. CDR3 was defined according to IMGT convention as the region running from the second conserved V-encoded cysteine to the conserved J-encoded phenylalanine. In an earlier analysis of approximately 500 of the donors, sequences lacking an unambiguous match to a single V gene segment were excluded. An earlier analysis of about 590 of the donors classified V segments as functional when productive rearrangements were above 56.7% and as segregating when the standard deviation between donors was above 5%. A statistical classification framework was developed to diagnose cytomegalovirus status using the catalog of TCR beta chain sequences. V and J gene assignment, in a later analysis, came from comparing TCR nucleotide sequences with IMGT/GENE-DB human TR gene sequences. A later analysis assigned CDR3 sequences and most-parsimonious VDJ recombination scenarios with the TCRdist pipeline. A later analysis defined each TCR beta chain by its CDR3 amino acid sequence plus V-gene family, and excluded reads lacking a unique V-gene family. As a way to deal with suspected cross-contamination and a sequencing artifact, a later analysis dropped nearly 600 nucleotide sequences that were highly shared and had low generation probability. In a later analysis, a clonal expansion index was calculated for each public chain from normalized within-repertoire ranks of inferred template counts. A later analysis computed generation probabilities with a VDJ recombination model fitted to out-of-frame rearrangements, and checked the results against IGoR. In a later analysis, TCR-TCR, TCR-HLA and TCR-CMV co-occurrence was scored with hypergeometric tests, and a repertoire-size bias correction was applied to TCR pairs. To estimate false discovery rates, a later analysis permuted the HLA or CMV assignments 20 times. In a later analysis, co-occurring TCRs were grouped with DBSCAN, and TCRdist sequence similarity was added when clustering was performed within HLA-allele-positive subsets. Repertoires with fewer than 30,000 or more than 120,000 public chains, plus five repertoires with anomalous nucleotide sharing, were excluded from co-occurrence clustering. The table was pulled from immuneACCESS by TCRdb, which kept in-frame rearrangements only. Such tables lose some clones; where checked, under half of the loss comes from unresolved V genes, and the rest has no known cause. The V and J calls and clone size were taken over from that table, and D and trimming were inferred from the DNA. The sample records 110,000 or so clones, 60% to 85% of which are singletons. The ten largest clones represent about 2.7% of the sample.

The TCR was taken from a woman aged 40-49 years in good health and CMV-seropositive. The sequence links TRBV30 to TRBJ1-1; no D segment can be confidently identified. Sequenced sample: PBMCs. The CDR3 protein: CAWSAHRNTEAFF. The nucleotide sequence reads TGTGCCTGGAGTGCACACAGGAACACTGAAGCTTTCTTT.